This T cell receptor (beta chain) was obtained from a study of beta chain features in type 1 diabetes. Study-wide background: Regarding age, gender and cell yields, patients proved similar to healthy donors. Cells sorted and examined across all samples totaled 85 million to 110 million. General study points: When Type 1 diabetes patients were examined, their TCRB CDR3s proved moderately but significantly shorter in all four CD4+ subsets.

CDR3 size: 13 residues. The V gene lost 9 bases and the J gene lost 6 bases, with 17 bases spanning the gap. Germline V gene data show CDR1 as SNHLY and CDR2 as FYNNEI. Turning to this clone: Its target is unknown.

The authors reverse transcribed all of the isolated RNA, so sequencing captured expressed TCRB transcripts. Reads from naive, central memory and regulatory T cell samples averaged roughly 3.8 million. Assay used: immunoSEQ multiplex PCR; TCRdb lists only in-frame clones, some missing. The data hold about 240,000 clones, with 11% to 15% observed a single time. This TCR derives from a man between 25 and 39 years old with type 1 diabetes. V usage is TRBV2 and J usage is TRBJ1-1; D unresolved. Material: naive CD4+ T cells from blood. CDR3 DNA sequence: TGTGCCAGAACGCGGGTTAAAGGATCTGAAGCTTTCTTT. This codes for CARTRVKGSEAFF. Full variable domain (outside the CDR3, taken from reference TRBV2 and TRBJ1-1): EPEVTQTPSHQVTQMGQEVILRCVPISNHLYFYWYRQILGQKVEFLVSFYNNEISEKSEIFDDQFSVERPDGSNFTLKIRSTKLEDSAMYFCARTRVKGSEAFFGQGTRLTVV.